This T cell receptor (beta chain) was profiled in a study of control samples from healthy donors and cancer patients. Only in-frame clones appear in the TCRdb table, and some are missing; sequencing was by immunoSEQ multiplex PCR. The repertoire has some 150,000 clones, over 85% of them found once; the top ten carry over 4%. V lost 4 bases and J lost 6, with 14 bases in between. The CDR3 loop spans 14 amino acids. CDR1 and CDR2 from the germline V gene are SGHRS and YFSETQ. The sequence derives from a woman aged 55-69 years in good health. V usage is TRBV5-1 and J usage is TRBJ1-5, with D possibly matching TRBD1 (5 bases). The specimen sequenced was blood. CDR3 nucleotides: TGCGCCAGCAGCCCCCGGGACGGCTTTCAGCCCCAGCATTTT. It encodes CASSPRDGFQPQHF.